This T cell receptor beta chain was sequenced in a study of OX40 agonist ivuxolimab in advanced cancers. Findings and limits, study-wide: On average, CD8+ T cells had more expanded clones than CD4+. CD4+ and CD8+ blood T cells expanded clonally by week 6 at 0.1 to 3.0 mg/kg.

Clones were sequenced by immunoSEQ multiplex PCR, and TCRdb holds only the in-frame ones, with some missing. The sample includes about 99,000 clones, roughly 90% of them seen just once. Concerning this clone: Antigen specificity is unknown.

From germline, CDR1 is LGHNA and CDR2 YSLEER. This CDR3 contains 15 residues. V gave up 2 bases and J gave up 4 bases, with 15 bases separating them. The sequencing here drew on CD4+ or CD8+ T cells sorted from blood, taken in a trial of the OX40 agonist ivuxolimab. V is TRBV4-3 and J is TRBJ2-7; D may be TRBD1 or TRBD2 (6 bases each). This receptor was identified in an adult with an advanced solid tumor such as melanoma, head and neck, liver or kidney cancer. The chain's CDR3 is CASSQSRGAPYEQYF. The CDR3 bases are TGCGCCAGCAGCCAATCAAGGGGGGCGCCTTACGAGCAGTACTTC.